This is a list of T cell receptor beta chains from one sample in a study of radiation and T cells in renal cell carcinoma. Data came from immunoSEQ multiplex PCR; TCRdb stores just in-frame clones and leaves some out. The data contain roughly 150,000 clones, 87% of them singletons. The sample was blood, taken from a patient whose treatment included radiotherapy and nephrectomy. These receptors were collected from a woman in her forties or fifties with renal cell carcinoma. Each CDR3 is given with its conserved first and last residue. D genes are given only for firm matches. Part of the rows lack a size; the others show once, few, many or a class for expanded clones.

V: TRBV7-2; D: .; length: 12; J: TRBJ2-7; size: .; DNA: TGTGCCAGCAGTCAATCATTTGGCGAGCAGTACTTC; CDR3: CASSQSFGEQYF
V: TRBV7-2; D: TRBD2; length: 14; J: TRBJ2-5; size: .; DNA: TGTGCCAGCAGCTTCGGCGGGGGGGGTGAGACCCAGTACTTC; CDR3: CASSFGGGGETQYF
V: TRBV12-2; D: .; length: 15; J: TRBJ1-6; size: .; DNA: TGTGCAAGTCGCTGGGAGGGTGCAAATAATTCACCCCTCCACTTT; CDR3: CASRWEGANNSPLHF
V: TRBV2; D: .; length: 15; J: TRBJ1-1; size: .; DNA: TGTGCCAGCAGTGAACAGAGCTCCATGAACACTGAAGCTTTCTTT; CDR3: CASSEQSSMNTEAFF
V: TRBV7-9; D: .; length: 15; J: TRBJ2-3; size: .; DNA: TGTGCCAGCAGCTATCAGGGGAGGAGCACAGATACGCAGTATTTT; CDR3: CASSYQGRSTDTQYF
V: TRBV7-6; D: TRBD2; length: 15; J: TRBJ2-7; size: .; DNA: TGTGCCAGCAGCCCAAGCGGGGGGGCCCCCTACGAGCAGTACTTC; CDR3: CASSPSGGAPYEQYF
V: TRBV2; D: .; length: 13; J: TRBJ2-7; size: .; DNA: TGTGCCAGCAGTGTAGAGTTCCTCTACGAGCAGTACTTC; CDR3: CASSVEFLYEQYF
V: TRBV5-1; D: TRBD2; length: 14; J: TRBJ2-3; size: .; DNA: TGCGCCAGCACGCCTAGCGGGGGCACAGATACGCAGTATTTT; CDR3: CASTPSGGTDTQYF
V: TRBV9; D: .; length: 15; J: TRBJ1-6; size: .; DNA: TGTGCCAGCAGCGTAGGGGACACTGATAATTCACCCCTCCACTTT; CDR3: CASSVGDTDNSPLHF
V: TRBV5-4; D: .; length: 12; J: TRBJ1-2; size: .; DNA: TGTGCCAGCAGCTTGTCGGGTTATGGCTACACCTTC; CDR3: CASSLSGYGYTF
V: TRBV5-1; D: TRBD2; length: 16; J: TRBJ2-1; size: .; DNA: TGCGCCAGCAGCTTGGGGGCTAGCGGGGCCTACAATGAGCAGTTCTTC; CDR3: CASSLGASGAYNEQFF
V: TRBV29-1; D: .; length: 13; J: TRBJ2-3; size: .; DNA: TGCAGCGTTGAGTCTGTTACGTCAGATACGCAGTATTTT; CDR3: CSVESVTSDTQYF
V: TRBV11-1; D: .; length: 14; J: TRBJ1-1; size: .; DNA: TGTGCCAGCAGCTTAGAAGGAGCGAACACTGAAGCTTTCTTT; CDR3: CASSLEGANTEAFF
V: TRBV5-1; D: TRBD1; length: 15; J: TRBJ2-7; size: .; DNA: TGCGCCAGCAGCTTGGAGCCGGGACAGGGGGGCGAGCAGTACTTC; CDR3: CASSLEPGQGGEQYF
V: TRBV6-5; D: .; length: 13; J: TRBJ1-2; size: .; DNA: TGTGCCAGCAGTCCAGGTCATTCCTATGGCTACACCTTC; CDR3: CASSPGHSYGYTF
V: TRBV6-1; D: .; length: 13; J: TRBJ1-2; size: .; DNA: TGTGCCAGCACGATCAGGGGAAACTATGGCTACACCTTC; CDR3: CASTIRGNYGYTF
V: TRBV11-2; D: TRBD1; length: 14; J: TRBJ1-3; size: .; DNA: TGTGCCAGCAGTCGGGACAGGGCTGGAAACACCATATATTTT; CDR3: CASSRDRAGNTIYF
V: TRBV5-1; D: .; length: 13; J: TRBJ2-5; size: .; DNA: TGCGCCAGCAGCGAGAACAGGGCTGAGACCCAGTACTTC; CDR3: CASSENRAETQYF
V: TRBV5-1; D: .; length: 11; J: TRBJ1-1; size: .; DNA: TGCGCCAGCAGCTCGAACACTGAAGCTTTCTTT; CDR3: CASSSNTEAFF
V: TRBV6-5; D: .; length: 13; J: TRBJ2-7; size: few; DNA: TGTGCCAGCAGTATAAGCCAGGTCTACGAGCAGTACTTC; CDR3: CASSISQVYEQYF